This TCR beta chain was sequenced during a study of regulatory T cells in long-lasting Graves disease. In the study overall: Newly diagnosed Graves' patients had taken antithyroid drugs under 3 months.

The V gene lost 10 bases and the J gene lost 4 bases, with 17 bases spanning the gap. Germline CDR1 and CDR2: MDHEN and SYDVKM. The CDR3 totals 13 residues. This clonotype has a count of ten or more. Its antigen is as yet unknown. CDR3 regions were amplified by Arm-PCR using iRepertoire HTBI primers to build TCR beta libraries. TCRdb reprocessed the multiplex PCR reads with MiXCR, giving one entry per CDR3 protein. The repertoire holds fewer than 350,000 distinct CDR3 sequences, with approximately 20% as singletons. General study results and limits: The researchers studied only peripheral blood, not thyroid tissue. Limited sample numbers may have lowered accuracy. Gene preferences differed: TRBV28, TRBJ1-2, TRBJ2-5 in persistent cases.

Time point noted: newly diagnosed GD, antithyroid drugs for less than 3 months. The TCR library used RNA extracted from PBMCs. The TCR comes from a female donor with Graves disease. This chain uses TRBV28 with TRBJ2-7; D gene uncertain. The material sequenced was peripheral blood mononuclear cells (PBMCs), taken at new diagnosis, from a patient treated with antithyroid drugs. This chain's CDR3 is CATGTDGLYEQYF. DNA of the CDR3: TGTGCCACCGGAACCGACGGATTATACGAGCAGTACTTC. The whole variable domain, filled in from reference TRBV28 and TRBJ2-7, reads DVKVTQSSRYLVKRTGEKVFLECVQDMDHENMFWYRQDPGLGLRLIYFSYDVKMKEKGDIPEGYSVSREKKERFSLILESASTNQTSMYLCATGTDGLYEQYFGPGTRLTVT.